This is a list of T cell receptor beta chains from one sample in a study of T cells in Graves' hyperthyroidism and ophthalmopathy. Each CDR3 protein gets one entry after TCRdb re-called the multiplex PCR reads with MiXCR. The sample holds around 600,000 distinct CDR3 sequences, 11% to 15% seen once. The specimen was blood. Receptor source: a woman aged 18-29 years with Graves' ophthalmopathy. The CDR3 runs from the conserved cysteine through the conserved F or W. Fields, in order: clone size, D gene, J gene, V gene, CDR3 DNA, CDR3 protein. The D gene is left open where the match is weak. Clone size is given for some rows only: seen once, a few or many times, or a class if the clone is expanded.

abundance: many; d_gene: NA; j_gene: TRBJ2-2; v_gene: TRBV11-3; CDR3nt: TGTGCCAGCAGCTTAGTAGCCGCGGGCACCGGGGAGCTGTTTTTT; CDR3aa: CASSLVAAGTGELFF
abundance: NA; d_gene: NA; j_gene: TRBJ1-2; v_gene: TRBV5-6; CDR3nt: TGTGCCAGCAGCCTTCGGACAGCCTACTATGGCTACACCTTC; CDR3aa: CASSLRTAYYGYTF
abundance: NA; d_gene: TRBD1; j_gene: TRBJ1-1; v_gene: TRBV27; CDR3nt: TGTGCCAGCAGCCGACGACAGGGGGTAGTCGGCACTGAAGCTTTCTTT; CDR3aa: CASSRRQGVVGTEAFF
abundance: many; d_gene: TRBD1; j_gene: TRBJ2-7; v_gene: TRBV7-3; CDR3nt: TGTGCCAGCAGCTCGCAAATAGACAGGGGGCTCCACGAGCAGTACTTC; CDR3aa: CASSSQIDRGLHEQYF
abundance: NA; d_gene: NA; j_gene: TRBJ1-1; v_gene: TRBV20-1; CDR3nt: TGCAGTGCTAGTATAGGGAGGACTGAAGCTTTCTTT; CDR3aa: CSASIGRTEAFF
abundance: few; d_gene: NA; j_gene: TRBJ1-2; v_gene: TRBV14; CDR3nt: TGTGCCAGCAGCCAGGTGACAGGCATCTATGGCTACACCTTC; CDR3aa: CASSQVTGIYGYTF
abundance: few; d_gene: NA; j_gene: TRBJ2-5; v_gene: TRBV20-1; CDR3nt: TGCAGTACTAGAGGGGAGGATGGAGAGACCCAGTACTTC; CDR3aa: CSTRGEDGETQYF
abundance: NA; d_gene: TRBD1; j_gene: TRBJ1-4; v_gene: TRBV11-3; CDR3nt: TGTGCCAGCAGCTCTTGGACAGGGATAGCAACTAATGAAAAACTGTTTTTT; CDR3aa: CASSSWTGIATNEKLFF
abundance: many; d_gene: NA; j_gene: TRBJ2-5; v_gene: TRBV6-1; CDR3nt: TGTGCCAGCAGTAGGAGGCAGGGGACTCAAGAGACCCAGTACTTC; CDR3aa: CASSRRQGTQETQYF
abundance: NA; d_gene: TRBD1; j_gene: TRBJ2-3; v_gene: TRBV4-1; CDR3nt: TGCGCCAGCAGCCAAGATTCAGGGACAGTCGTGTTGGATACGCAGTATTTT; CDR3aa: CASSQDSGTVVLDTQYF
abundance: few; d_gene: NA; j_gene: TRBJ2-5; v_gene: TRBV7-2; CDR3nt: TGTGCCAGCAGCTTCGACTCGCAGACCCAGTACTTC; CDR3aa: CASSFDSQTQYF